Reported below is one T cell receptor beta chain. Its specificity is not known. The data stem from a study of T-cell memory formation after mild COVID-19. CDR1 is SGHNT, CDR2 YENEEA, per germline. This CDR3 comprises 17 residues. V shed 1 base and J 2 bases; nucleotides not matched to a gene: 9. Study results and caveats: Pre-infection memory carried some responding clones, suggesting that cross-reactive memory joined. CD4/CD8 balance held among clones contracting day 15 to 85, and later expanders leaned CD4+. Among contracting clones, CD4+ were mainly CM/EM and CD8+ enriched in EMRA.

Via MiXCR, TCRdb re-called the 5' RACE reads, giving one row per CDR3 protein. Among fewer than 450,000 distinct CDR3 sequences listed, 20% to 25% were seen once. This rearrangement joins TRBV11-3 to TRBJ1-2; TRBD1 aligns across 8 bases. Sequenced input: PBMCs or a T cell subset sorted from them (not recorded which). The sequence came from an adult woman who had mild COVID-19 (a few samples of this study predate the infection). Cell type and time point are not known. Here the CDR3 reads CASSLGVDRDRNYGYTF. The CDR3 nucleotides read TGTGCCAGCAGCTTAGGGGTAGATCGGGACAGGAACTATGGCTACACCTTC.